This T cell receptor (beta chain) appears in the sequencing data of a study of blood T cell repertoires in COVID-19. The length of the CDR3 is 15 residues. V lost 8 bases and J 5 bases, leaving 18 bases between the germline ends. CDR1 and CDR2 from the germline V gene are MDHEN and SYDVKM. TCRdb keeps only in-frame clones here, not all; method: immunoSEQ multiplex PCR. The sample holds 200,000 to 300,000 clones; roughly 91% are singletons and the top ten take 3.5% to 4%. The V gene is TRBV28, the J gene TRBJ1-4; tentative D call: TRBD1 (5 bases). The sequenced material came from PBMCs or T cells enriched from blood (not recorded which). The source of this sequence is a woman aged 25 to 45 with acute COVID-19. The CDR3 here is CASAGGGTLNEKLFF. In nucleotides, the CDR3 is TGTGCCAGCGCCGGGGGTGGGACCCTAAATGAAAAACTGTTTTTT. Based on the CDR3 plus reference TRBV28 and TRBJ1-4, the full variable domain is DVKVTQSSRYLVKRTGEKVFLECVQDMDHENMFWYRQDPGLGLRLIYFSYDVKMKEKGDIPEGYSVSREKKERFSLILESASTNQTSMYLCASAGGGTLNEKLFFGSGTQLSVL.